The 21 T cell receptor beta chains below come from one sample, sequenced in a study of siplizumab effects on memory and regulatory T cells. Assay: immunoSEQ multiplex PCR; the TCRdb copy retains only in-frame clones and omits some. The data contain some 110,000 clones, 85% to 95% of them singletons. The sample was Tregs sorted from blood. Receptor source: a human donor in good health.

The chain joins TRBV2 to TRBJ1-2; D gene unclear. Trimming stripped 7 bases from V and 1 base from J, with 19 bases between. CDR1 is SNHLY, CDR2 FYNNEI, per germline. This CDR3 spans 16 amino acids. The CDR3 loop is CASTAPNFRVNYGYTF. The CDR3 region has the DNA TGTGCCAGCACGGCCCCCAACTTTCGGGTTAACTATGGCTACACCTTC.

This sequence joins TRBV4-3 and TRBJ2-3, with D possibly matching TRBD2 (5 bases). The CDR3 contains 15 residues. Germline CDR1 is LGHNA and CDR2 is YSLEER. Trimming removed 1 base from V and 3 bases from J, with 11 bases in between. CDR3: CASSQVGQRTDTQYF. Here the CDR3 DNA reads TGCGCCAGCAGCCAAGTCGGCCAGCGGACAGATACGCAGTATTTT.

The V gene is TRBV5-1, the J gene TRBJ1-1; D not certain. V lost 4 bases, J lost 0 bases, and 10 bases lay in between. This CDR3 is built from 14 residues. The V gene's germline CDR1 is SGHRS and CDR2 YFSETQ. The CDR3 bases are TGCGCCAGCAGCGCCGGGAACTTGAACACTGAAGCTTTCTTT. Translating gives CASSAGNLNTEAFF.

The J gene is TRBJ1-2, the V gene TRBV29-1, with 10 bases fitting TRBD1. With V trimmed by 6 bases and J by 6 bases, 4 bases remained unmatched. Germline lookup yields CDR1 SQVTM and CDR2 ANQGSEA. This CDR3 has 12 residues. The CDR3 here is CSVLGQGDGYTF. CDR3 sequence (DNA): TGCAGCGTCCTCGGACAGGGGGATGGCTACACCTTC.

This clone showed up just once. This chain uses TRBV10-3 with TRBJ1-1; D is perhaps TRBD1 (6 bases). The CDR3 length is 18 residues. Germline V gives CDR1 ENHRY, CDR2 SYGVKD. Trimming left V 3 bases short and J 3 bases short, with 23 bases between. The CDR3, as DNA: TGTGCCATCAGTGAAGGCGGGACACAAATGGGAAGACACACTGAAGCTTTCTTT. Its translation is CAISEGGTQMGRHTEAFF.

DNA of the CDR3: TGTGCCATCAGTGAGGGGACAGGACCAGTAGAGACCCAGTACTTC. Its translation is CAISEGTGPVETQYF. V is TRBV10-3 and J is TRBJ2-5, with 8 bases lining up with TRBD1. The CDR3 is 15 amino acids. V lost 2 bases to trimming and J lost 4 bases; unmatched junction nucleotides: 6. Germline values: CDR1 ENHRY, CDR2 SYGVKD.

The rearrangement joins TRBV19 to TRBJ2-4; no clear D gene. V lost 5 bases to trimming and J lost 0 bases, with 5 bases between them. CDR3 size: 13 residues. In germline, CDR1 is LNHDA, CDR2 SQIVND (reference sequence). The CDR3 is CASSYLAKNIQYF. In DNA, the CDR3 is TGTGCCAGTAGTTATTTAGCCAAAAACATTCAGTACTTC.

CDR3 region: CASSQDGRSGRAGLQFF. The CDR3 DNA reads TGCGCCAGCAGCCAAGATGGGCGTAGCGGGAGGGCCGGGCTGCAGTTCTTC. The J gene is TRBJ2-1, the V gene TRBV4-1, with 11 nucleotides matching TRBD2. Trimming cost V 0 bases and J 12 bases; bases outside gene matches: 13. CDR3 length: 17 residues. Germline V gene lookup returns CDR1 MGHRA and CDR2 YSYEKL.

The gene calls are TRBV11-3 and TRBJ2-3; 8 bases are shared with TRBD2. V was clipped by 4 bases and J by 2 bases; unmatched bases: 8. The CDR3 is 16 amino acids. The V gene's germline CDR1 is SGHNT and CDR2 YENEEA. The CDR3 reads CASSWVRGRYTDTQYF. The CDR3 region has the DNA TGTGCCAGCAGCTGGGTGCGCGGGAGGTACACAGATACGCAGTATTTT.

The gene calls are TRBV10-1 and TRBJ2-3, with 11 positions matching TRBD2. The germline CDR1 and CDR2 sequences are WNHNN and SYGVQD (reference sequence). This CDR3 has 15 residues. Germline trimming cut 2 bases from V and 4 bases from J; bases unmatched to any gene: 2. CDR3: CASSEQLAGADTQYF. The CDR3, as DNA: TGCGCCAGCAGTGAGCAACTAGCGGGGGCAGATACGCAGTATTTT.

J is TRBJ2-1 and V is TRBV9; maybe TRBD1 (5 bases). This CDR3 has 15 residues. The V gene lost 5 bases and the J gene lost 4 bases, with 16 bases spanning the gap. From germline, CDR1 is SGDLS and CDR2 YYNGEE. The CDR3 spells CASSWAAGSYNEQFF. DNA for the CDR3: TGTGCCAGCAGTTGGGCGGCAGGGTCATACAATGAGCAGTTCTTC.

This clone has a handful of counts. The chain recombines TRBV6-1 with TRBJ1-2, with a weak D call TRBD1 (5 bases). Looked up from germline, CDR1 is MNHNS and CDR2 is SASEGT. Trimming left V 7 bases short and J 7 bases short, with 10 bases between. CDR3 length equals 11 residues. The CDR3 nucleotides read TGTGCCAGCATGGACATTCTTGGCTACACCTTC. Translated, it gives CASMDILGYTF.

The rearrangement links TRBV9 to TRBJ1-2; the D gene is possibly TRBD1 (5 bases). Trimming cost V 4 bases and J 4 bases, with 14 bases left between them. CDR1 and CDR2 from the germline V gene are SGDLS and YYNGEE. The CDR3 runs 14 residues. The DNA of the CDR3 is TGTGCCAGCAGCTTGGGCAGGGAGACCTATGGCTACACCTTC. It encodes CASSLGRETYGYTF.

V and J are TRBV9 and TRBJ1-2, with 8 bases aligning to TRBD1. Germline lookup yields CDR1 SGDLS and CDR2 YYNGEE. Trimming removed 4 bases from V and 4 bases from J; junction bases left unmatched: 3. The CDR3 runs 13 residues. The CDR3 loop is CASSPGGIYGYTF. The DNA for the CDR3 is TGTGCCAGCAGCCCAGGGGGCATCTATGGCTACACCTTC.

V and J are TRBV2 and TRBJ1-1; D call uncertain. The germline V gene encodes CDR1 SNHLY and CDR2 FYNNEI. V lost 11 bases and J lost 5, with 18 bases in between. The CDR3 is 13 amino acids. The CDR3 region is CAAPLPGSTEAFF. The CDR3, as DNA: TGTGCCGCCCCTTTACCGGGGTCGACTGAAGCTTTCTTT.

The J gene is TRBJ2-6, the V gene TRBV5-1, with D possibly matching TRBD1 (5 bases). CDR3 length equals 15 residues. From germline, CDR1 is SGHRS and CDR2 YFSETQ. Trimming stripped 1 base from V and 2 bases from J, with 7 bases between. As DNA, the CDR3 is TGCGCCAGCAGCTTGCCAGGGACTGGGGCCAACGTCCTGACTTTC. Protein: CASSLPGTGANVLTF.

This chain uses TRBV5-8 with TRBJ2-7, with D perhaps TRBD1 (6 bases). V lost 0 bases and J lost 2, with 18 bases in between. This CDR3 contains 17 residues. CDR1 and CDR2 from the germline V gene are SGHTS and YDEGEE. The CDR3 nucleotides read TGTGCCAGCAGCTTGGATTCCTGGGTGACAGGAACCTACGAGCAGTACTTC. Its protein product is CASSLDSWVTGTYEQYF.

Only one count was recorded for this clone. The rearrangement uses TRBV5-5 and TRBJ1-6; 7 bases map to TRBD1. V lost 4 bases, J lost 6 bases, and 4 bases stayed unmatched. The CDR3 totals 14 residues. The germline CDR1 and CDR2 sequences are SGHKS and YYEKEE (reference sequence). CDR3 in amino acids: CASSLTGVNSPLHF. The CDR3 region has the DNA TGTGCCAGCAGCCTAACAGGGGTTAATTCACCCCTCCACTTT.

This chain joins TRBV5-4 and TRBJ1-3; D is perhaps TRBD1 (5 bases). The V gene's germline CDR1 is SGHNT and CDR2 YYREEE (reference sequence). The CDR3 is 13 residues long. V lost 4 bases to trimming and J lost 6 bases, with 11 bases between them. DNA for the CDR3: TGTGCCAGCAGCCAAGCGGGGACAAACACCATATATTTT. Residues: CASSQAGTNTIYF.

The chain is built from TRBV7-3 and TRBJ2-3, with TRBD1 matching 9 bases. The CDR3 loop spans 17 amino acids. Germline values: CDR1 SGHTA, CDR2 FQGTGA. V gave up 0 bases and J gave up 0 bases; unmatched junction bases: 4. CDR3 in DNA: TGTGCCAGCAGCTTAACAGGGACAGGGCATAGCACAGATACGCAGTATTTT. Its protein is CASSLTGTGHSTDTQYF.

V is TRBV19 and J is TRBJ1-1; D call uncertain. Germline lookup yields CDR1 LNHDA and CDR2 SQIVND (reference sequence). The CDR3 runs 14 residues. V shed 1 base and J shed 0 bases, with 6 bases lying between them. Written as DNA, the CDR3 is TGTGCCAGTAGTATAGTGACGATGAACACTGAAGCTTTCTTT. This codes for CASSIVTMNTEAFF.